The clone carrying this TCR beta chain was detected ten times or more. Its antigen is not identified. This sample was included in a study of T cells in Graves' hyperthyroidism and ophthalmopathy. RNA transcripts served as the template for amplifying TCR beta CDR3 regions. The HTBI primer set drove a first-round RT-PCR of the TCR CDR3. TCRdb reprocessed the multiplex PCR reads with MiXCR, giving one entry per CDR3 protein. The sample has around 350,000 distinct CDR3 sequences; approximately 17% are singletons. Study conclusions and caveats: Blood also showed most of the thyroid clonotypes that were expanded above 0.001.

This TCR was sampled from a woman aged 25 to 45 with Graves' hyperthyroidism that later progressed to Graves' ophthalmopathy. The specimen was blood.

This CDR3 reads CATRDPQPEAFF. CDR3 coding DNA: TGTGCCACCCGGGACCCCCAACCCGAAGCTTTCTTT. This chain uses TRBV19 with TRBJ1-1; TRBD1 is a possible D gene (5 bases). From germline, CDR1 is LNHDA and CDR2 SQIVND (reference sequence). The CDR3 contains 12 residues. V lost 10 bases and J 8 bases, leaving 17 bases between the germline ends.